The T cell receptor beta chain described here comes from a study of T-cell reconstitution after alpha-beta-depleted transplantation in children. In its sample, this clonotype was seen many times. The TCRbeta library incorporated unique molecular identifiers. TCRdb itself ran the PCR reads through MiXCR, one entry per CDR3 protein. The top ten clones hold over 0.95% of a sample with hundreds of thousands of distinct CDR3 sequences, 16% of them seen once. Germline CDR1 and CDR2: DFQATT and SNEGSKA (reference sequence). This CDR3 contains 12 residues. V was trimmed by 3 bases and J by 2 bases, leaving 7 bases between them.

The chain links TRBV20-1 to TRBJ1-2, with D unclear. This receptor was obtained from a human donor who donated a stem cell graft to a child with acute myeloid leukemia. The source material was PBMCs from the stem cell graft donor, sampled from the stem cell graft. DNA of the CDR3: TGCAGTGCTAGCCCCAGGAACTATGGCTACACCTTC. It specifies CSASPRNYGYTF.